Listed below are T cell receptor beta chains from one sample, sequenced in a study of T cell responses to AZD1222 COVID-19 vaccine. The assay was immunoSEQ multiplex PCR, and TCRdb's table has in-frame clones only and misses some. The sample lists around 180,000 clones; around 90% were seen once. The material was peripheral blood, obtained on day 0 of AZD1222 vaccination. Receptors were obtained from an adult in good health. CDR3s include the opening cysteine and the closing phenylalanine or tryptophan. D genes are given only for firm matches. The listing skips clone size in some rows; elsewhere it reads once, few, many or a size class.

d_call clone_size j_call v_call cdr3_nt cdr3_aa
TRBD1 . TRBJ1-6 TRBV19 TGTGCCAGTAGGCGCCCAGGGGGCGACTCCTATAATTCACCCCTCCACTTT CASRRPGGDSYNSPLHF
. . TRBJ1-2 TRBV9 TGTGCCAGCAGCGAGAGGGTAAGAGGCTACACCTTC CASSERVRGYTF
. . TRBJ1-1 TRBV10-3 TGTGCCATCAGTGGACAGGTGGGGACTGAAGCTTTCTTT CAISGQVGTEAFF
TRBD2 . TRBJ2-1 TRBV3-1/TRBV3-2 TGTGCCAGCAGCCGGGGGTTTTGGGAGGGGTTTCAGTTCTTC CASSRGFWEGFQFF
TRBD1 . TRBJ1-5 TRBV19 TGTGCCAGTAGTCCCAGGGGGCGAGGGGGCAATCAGCCCCAGCATTTT CASSPRGRGGNQPQHF
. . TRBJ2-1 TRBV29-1 TGCAGCGTTAAGTCCTACAATGAGCAGTTCTTC CSVKSYNEQFF
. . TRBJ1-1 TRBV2 TGTGCCAGCCTAAGGGACATCTTTTCCGAAGCTTTCTTT CASLRDIFSEAFF
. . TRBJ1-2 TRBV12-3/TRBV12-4 TGTGCCAGCAGTTTCTCCAGGGAGTTGGGCTACACCTTC CASSFSRELGYTF
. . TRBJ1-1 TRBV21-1 TGTGCCAGCAGCAAAGTTAGGGTCGGGTTTAACACTGAAGCTTTCTTT CASSKVRVGFNTEAFF
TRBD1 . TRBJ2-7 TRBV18 TGTGCCAGCTCACCACCAGGGACAGGGTCTCACAACGAGCAGTACTTC CASSPPGTGSHNEQYF
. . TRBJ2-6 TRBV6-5 TGTGCCAGCAGTAAGGGAGTCTCTGGGGCCAACGTCCTGACTTTC CASSKGVSGANVLTF
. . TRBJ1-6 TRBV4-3 TGCGCCAGCAGCCAAGGGGGGCCCACTTCACCCCTCCACTTT CASSQGGPTSPLHF
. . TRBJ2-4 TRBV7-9 TGTGCCAGCAGCCCAGCGTCGGGGGCAGCCAAAAACATTCAGTACTTC CASSPASGAAKNIQYF
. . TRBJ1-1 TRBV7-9 TGTGCCAGCAGCTCTCGTCCCGTGAACACTGAAGCTTTCTTT CASSSRPVNTEAFF
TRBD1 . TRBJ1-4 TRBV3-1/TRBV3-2 TGTGCCAGCAGCCAGGTGAACAGGGGGGGCAGGTCGGCAAAATCTGAAAAACTGTTTTTT CASSQVNRGGRSAKSEKLFF
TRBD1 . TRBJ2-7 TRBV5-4 TGTGCCAGCAGTCGGGACAGATTCTACGAGCAGTACTTC CASSRDRFYEQYF
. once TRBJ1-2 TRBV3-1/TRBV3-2 TGTGCCAGCAGCCAAATAGGAGGGACACACTATGGCTACACCTTC CASSQIGGTHYGYTF
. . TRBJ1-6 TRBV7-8 TGTGCCAGCAAAACCGTAACCCGTTCACCCCTCCACTTT CASKTVTRSPLHF
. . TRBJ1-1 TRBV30 TGTGCCTGGAGTTGGGGCAGCTCAAAGAACACTGAAGCTTTCTTT CAWSWGSSKNTEAFF
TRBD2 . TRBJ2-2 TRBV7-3 TGTGCCAGCAGCCTAGCGGGGGGGCGACCGAACACCGGGGAGCTGTTTTTT CASSLAGGRPNTGELFF
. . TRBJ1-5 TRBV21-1 TGTGCCAGCAGCAAAGGACAGGGTGCACATCAGCCCCAGCATTTT CASSKGQGAHQPQHF
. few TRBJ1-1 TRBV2 TGTGCCAGCATAAAGAAGGACACTGAAGCTTTCTTT CASIKKDTEAFF
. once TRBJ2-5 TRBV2 TGTGCCAGCGGCCATAGGGGAACCCAGTACTTC CASGHRGTQYF
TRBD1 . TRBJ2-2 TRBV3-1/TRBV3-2 TGTGCCAGCAGCCAGATCCGGGACAGGGAGGGCGGGGAGCTGTTTTTT CASSQIRDREGGELFF
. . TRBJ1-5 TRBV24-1 TGTGCCACCAGTGACCTCGGAAAGCCCCAGCATTTT CATSDLGKPQHF
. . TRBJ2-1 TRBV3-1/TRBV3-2 TGTGCCAGCAGCCAAGATGGCCTCAGGGTCCATGAGCAGTTCTTC CASSQDGLRVHEQFF
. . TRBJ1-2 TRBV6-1 TGTGCCAGCAGTGAAGAGGGGTCGGATGGCTACACCTTC CASSEEGSDGYTF
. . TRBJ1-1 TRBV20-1 TGCAGTGCTATATGGGCTGAAGCTTTCTTT CSAIWAEAFF
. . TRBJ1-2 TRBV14 TGTGCCAGCAGCCAGAAGCGGGGGCCCTTTATGGGCTACACCTTC CASSQKRGPFMGYTF
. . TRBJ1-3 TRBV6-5 TGTGCCAGCAGTTACCGGCCCCGGGCCACCATATATTTT CASSYRPRATIYF
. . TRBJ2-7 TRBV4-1 TGCGCCAGCAGCCAAGATGTGGACACGACCTACGAGCAGTACTTC CASSQDVDTTYEQYF
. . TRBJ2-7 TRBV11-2 TGTGCCAGCAGCCGCAAAACCTCCCTGGTGCAGGGGGGCTACGAGCAGTACTTC CASSRKTSLVQGGYEQYF
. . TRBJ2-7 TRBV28 TGTGCCAGCGAGAAGTCCTACGAGCAGTACTTC CASEKSYEQYF
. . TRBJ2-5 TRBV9 TGTGCCAGCAGCGTAGATGGGGGGAGCCGGGAGACCCAGTACTTC CASSVDGGSRETQYF
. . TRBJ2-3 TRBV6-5 TGTGCCAGCAGTTACTCGCGCCCAGGGGGGCTAGATACGCAGTATTTT CASSYSRPGGLDTQYF
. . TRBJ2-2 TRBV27 TGTGCCAGCAGGGCATACTTTGACACCGGGGAGCTGTTTTTT CASRAYFDTGELFF
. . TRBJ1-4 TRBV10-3 TGTGCCATCAGTGAGTCACGTGGGGACGAAAAACTGTTTTTT CAISESRGDEKLFF
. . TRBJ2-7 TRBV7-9 TGTGCCAGCAGCTTAGGGACGGGTGAGCAGTACTTC CASSLGTGEQYF
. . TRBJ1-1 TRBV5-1 TGCGCCAGCAGCTTAGTCAGGGGTCTCCCTGAAGCTTTCTTT CASSLVRGLPEAFF
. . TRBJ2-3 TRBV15 TGTGCCACCAGCAGGTCGGGGGTGGTATCAGATACGCAGTATTTT CATSRSGVVSDTQYF
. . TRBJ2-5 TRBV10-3 TGTGCCATCAGTGTGGCAAGAGAAGAGACCCAGTACTTC CAISVAREETQYF
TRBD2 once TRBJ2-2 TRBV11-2 TGTGCCAGCAGTACTAGCGGGGGGCCAACCGGGGAGCTGTTTTTT CASSTSGGPTGELFF
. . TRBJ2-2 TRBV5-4 TGTGCCAGCAGCTTCGGCTCAGCGGCCACCGGGGAGCTGTTTTTT CASSFGSAATGELFF
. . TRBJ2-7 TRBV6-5 TGTGCCAGCAGTTACAGTTACAGACCCTACGAGCAGTACTTC CASSYSYRPYEQYF
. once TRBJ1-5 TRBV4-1 TGCGCCAGCAGCCAAGGAGCTCAGCAGCCCCAGCATTTT CASSQGAQQPQHF
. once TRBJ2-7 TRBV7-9 TGTGCCAGCAGCTTAAGCAGCTCCTACGAGCAGTACTTC CASSLSSSYEQYF
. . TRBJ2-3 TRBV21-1 TGTGCCAGCAGCAAAATCGGGGGGCTGGGTGCAGATACGCAGTATTTT CASSKIGGLGADTQYF
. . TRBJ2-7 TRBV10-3 TGTGCCATCAGTGAGTCAGCCGACGAGCAGTACTTC CAISESADEQYF
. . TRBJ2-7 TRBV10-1 TGTGCCAGCAGTTCCCAGGGGGGCCACGAGCAGTACTTC CASSSQGGHEQYF
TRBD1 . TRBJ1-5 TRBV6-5 TGTGCCAGCAGTTATGGGCAGGGGGCCGGGCAGCCCCAGCATTTT CASSYGQGAGQPQHF
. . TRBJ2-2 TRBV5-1 TGCGCCAGCAGCTTGTCGGCAGGCGGCACCGGGGAGCTGTTTTTT CASSLSAGGTGELFF
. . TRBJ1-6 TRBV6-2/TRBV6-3 TGTGCCAGCAGTTACTCGGTGGGCAGGGATAATTCACCCCTCCACTTT CASSYSVGRDNSPLHF
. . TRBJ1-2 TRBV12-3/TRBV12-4 TGTGCCAGCAGCCCTGCCCCGCCCTATGGCTACACCTTC CASSPAPPYGYTF
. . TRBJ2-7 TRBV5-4 TGTGCCAGCAGCCCCCGGGATTCGGACGAGCAGTACTTC CASSPRDSDEQYF